Below are 20 T cell receptor beta chains sequenced from a single sample in a study of siplizumab effects on memory and regulatory T cells. Profiled with immunoSEQ multiplex PCR; TCRdb holds only in-frame clones, not every one. The sample consists of around 110,000 clones, roughly 94% of them appearing once. The sample taken for sequencing was non-Treg CD4+ T cells sorted from blood. Every receptor here comes from a human donor in good health.

The V and J genes are TRBV5-1 and TRBJ2-7; D might be TRBD2 (6 bases). This CDR3 comprises 13 residues. Trimming pared 4 bases from V and 4 bases from J, leaving 12 bases between. Germline assignment: CDR1 SGHRS and CDR2 YFSETQ. The CDR3: CASSDRLVYEQYF. DNA for the CDR3: TGCGCCAGCAGCGACCGACTAGTGTACGAGCAGTACTTC.

The chain links TRBV18 to TRBJ1-6; possible D gene TRBD1, 5 bases. Germline CDR1 KGHSH, CDR2 LQKENI. V was trimmed by 5 bases and J by 6 bases, leaving 14 bases between them. The CDR3 consists of 15 residues. CDR3 nucleotides: TGTGCCAGCTCAGATGAAGGGGTAGGTAATTCACCCCTCCACTTT. This sequence encodes CASSDEGVGNSPLHF.

This chain connects TRBV19 to TRBJ1-2; D call uncertain. Per germline, CDR1 LNHDA and CDR2 SQIVND (reference sequence). The CDR3 totals 12 residues. V shed 8 bases and J shed 0 bases, with 7 bases lying between them. As DNA, the CDR3 is TGTGCCAGTGGAGTAGCTAACTATGGCTACACCTTC. This encodes CASGVANYGYTF.

The chain couples TRBV2 to TRBJ2-2; 7 positions agree with TRBD2. In germline, CDR1 is SNHLY, CDR2 FYNNEI. V lost 6 bases and J lost 2; bases outside the gene matches: 12. This CDR3 contains 17 residues. Here the CDR3 DNA reads TGTGCCAGCAGCCTGAGGGGAGCGGGGTTCAACACCGGGGAGCTGTTTTTT. Protein: CASSLRGAGFNTGELFF.

The chain has TRBV14 and TRBJ1-2; maybe TRBD1 (6 bases). The CDR3 is 12 residues long. Trimming took off 0 bases at V and 7 bases at J, with 6 bases between the two ends. From germline, CDR1 is SGHDN and CDR2 FVKESK. The CDR3 here is CASSQDRGGYTF. CDR3 bases: TGTGCCAGCAGCCAAGACAGGGGTGGCTACACCTTC.

The gene calls are TRBV7-3 and TRBJ2-3; 8 nucleotides agree with TRBD2. CDR1 is SGHTA, CDR2 FQGTGA, per germline. The CDR3 runs to 16 residues. The V gene end was trimmed by 5 bases and the J gene end by 5 bases; junction bases not matched to a gene: 12. The CDR3 spells CASSRLTGGPGDTQYF. DNA of the CDR3: TGTGCCAGCAGCCGACTCACGGGAGGGCCAGGAGATACGCAGTATTTT.

The chain has TRBV6-5 and TRBJ2-7; perhaps D is TRBD1 or TRBD2 (5 bases each). The CDR3 consists of 13 residues. CDR1 MNHEY and CDR2 SVGAGI come from the germline V gene. V was clipped by 5 bases and J by 3 bases, with 11 bases between them. The CDR3 sequence is CASSRDRNYEQYF. The CDR3 coding sequence is TGTGCCAGCAGTAGGGACCGGAACTACGAGCAGTACTTC.

The chain couples TRBV11-3 to TRBJ2-3; D is undetermined. Per the germline V gene, CDR1 is SGHNT and CDR2 is YENEEA. This CDR3 spans 16 amino acids. The V gene lost 3 bases and the J gene lost 2 bases, with 15 bases spanning the gap. The CDR3: CASSFGITPPTDTQYF. CDR3 nucleotides: TGTGCCAGCAGCTTCGGCATTACCCCCCCCACAGATACGCAGTATTTT.

This chain connects TRBV2 to TRBJ2-7; TRBD1 aligns across 10 bases. V trimming: 6 bases; J trimming: 2 bases; junction bases outside the gene matches: 4. Germline V CDR1 and CDR2: SNHLY, FYNNEI. CDR3 length: 14 amino acids. The CDR3 sequence is CASRRGTGAYEQYF. In DNA form, the CDR3 reads TGTGCCAGCAGGCGAGGGACAGGGGCCTACGAGCAGTACTTC.

The chain links TRBV29-1 to TRBJ1-4, with D maybe TRBD1 (6 bases). The CDR3 runs 14 residues. Trimming pared 4 bases from V and 4 bases from J, leaving 13 bases between. The V gene's germline CDR1 is SQVTM and CDR2 ANQGSEA. The CDR3 DNA follows: TGCAGCGTTGTGGTGACAGGCCTTAATGAAAAACTGTTTTTT. It specifies CSVVVTGLNEKLFF.

The V call is TRBV6-6, the J call TRBJ2-5; 9 bases match TRBD2. CDR1 MNHNY and CDR2 SVGAGI come from the germline V gene (reference sequence). The CDR3 covers 15 residues. Germline trimming cut 0 bases from V and 4 bases from J; bases unmatched to any gene: 3. The CDR3 is CASSYSTLAGETQYF. CDR3 DNA sequence: TGTGCCAGCAGTTACTCGACACTAGCGGGAGAGACCCAGTACTTC.

The J gene is TRBJ1-1, the V gene TRBV6-1; TRBD1 is a possible D gene (6 bases). V lost 8 bases and J lost 0, with 13 bases in between. There are 14 residues in the CDR3. Germline lookup yields CDR1 MNHNS and CDR2 SASEGT. The CDR3 sequence: CASRGGGLNTEAFF. For the CDR3, the DNA is TGTGCCAGCCGGGGTGGGGGGCTGAACACTGAAGCTTTCTTT.

This clone has a single count. The chain has TRBV7-3 and TRBJ2-3; D unresolved. The germline V and J ends were trimmed by 4 bases and 0 bases, with 8 bases remaining between them. Germline CDR1 and CDR2: SGHTA and FQGTGA. CDR3 length equals 14 residues. The CDR3 DNA follows: TGTGCCAGCAGCTCCTTCGGTAGCACAGATACGCAGTATTTT. As protein: CASSSFGSTDTQYF. Based on the CDR3 plus reference TRBV7-3 and TRBJ2-3, the full variable domain is GAGVSQTPSNKVTEKGKYVELRCDPISGHTALYWYRQSLGQGPEFLIYFQGTGAADDSGLPNDRFFAVRPEGSVSTLKIQRTERGDSAVYLCASSSFGSTDTQYFGPGTRLTVL.

This clone has only a few counts. The chain has TRBV5-1 and TRBJ1-5, with D maybe TRBD1 (5 bases). Germline V lookup: CDR1 SGHRS, CDR2 YFSETQ. This CDR3 contains 15 residues. Trimming cost V 0 bases and J 4 bases, with 11 bases left between them. In DNA form, the CDR3 reads TGCGCCAGCAGCTTGGAAGGGGTTGGGAATCAGCCCCAGCATTTT. Encoded protein: CASSLEGVGNQPQHF.

V is TRBV2 and J is TRBJ2-5, with 14 bases fitting TRBD2. Trimming at V came to 8 bases and at J to 4 bases, leaving 12 bases not matched to a gene. The length of the CDR3 is 17 residues. Per the germline V gene, CDR1 is SNHLY and CDR2 is FYNNEI. The CDR3, as DNA: TGTGCCAGCTTGAAGGCTGGACTAGCGGGGGGCCCAGAGACCCAGTACTTC. Its protein is CASLKAGLAGGPETQYF.

The J gene is TRBJ2-7, the V gene TRBV5-4; D remains ambiguous. The CDR3 runs 15 residues. V was trimmed by 0 bases and J by 6 bases, leaving 16 bases between them. Germline V gene sequence: CDR1 SGHNT, CDR2 YYREEE (reference sequence). CDR3 residues: CASSLARVSYSEQYF. The CDR3 DNA reads TGTGCCAGCAGCTTGGCCCGGGTTTCCTACAGCGAGCAGTACTTC.

This clone has only one observation. CDR3 region: CASSPQGSPNHYEQYF. CDR3 nucleotides: TGTGCCAGCAGTCCCCAAGGTAGCCCAAATCACTACGAGCAGTACTTC. The chain carries TRBV28 and TRBJ2-7; no firm D call. The CDR3 sequence is 16 residues long. The V end lost 5 bases, the J end lost 3 bases, and 20 bases lay between the germline ends. Germline CDR1 and CDR2: MDHEN and SYDVKM.

This clone has a handful of counts. This chain joins TRBV6-1 and TRBJ1-5; D is unclear. Germline lookup yields CDR1 MNHNS and CDR2 SASEGT. The CDR3 length is 15 residues. Trimming pared 1 base from V and 0 bases from J, leaving 7 bases between. CDR3 amino acids: CASSEGVYSNQPQHF. CDR3 coding DNA: TGTGCCAGCAGTGAAGGTGTTTATAGCAATCAGCCCCAGCATTTT.

The rearrangement joins TRBV25-1 to TRBJ2-2; 10 nucleotides agree with TRBD1. The J segment lost 2 bases and the V segment lost 6 bases, leaving 3 bases of the junction unmatched. This CDR3 is built from 15 residues. Germline assignment: CDR1 MGHDK and CDR2 SYGVNS. The CDR3: CASRGQGGNTGELFF. CDR3 sequence (DNA): TGTGCCAGCAGAGGACAGGGGGGAAACACCGGGGAGCTGTTTTTT.

This clone appeared once. V is TRBV15 and J is TRBJ2-3; 8 nucleotides align to TRBD2. The CDR3 totals 18 residues. Germline loops: CDR1 LNHNV, CDR2 YYDKDF (reference sequence). J was trimmed by 5 bases and V by 0 bases; bases with no gene match: 13. CDR3 nucleotides: TGTGCCACCAGCAGAGATATTTCAGGACTAGCTATAGGAGATACGCAGTATTTT. This codes for CATSRDISGLAIGDTQYF. Full variable domain (remainder filled in from reference TRBV15 and TRBJ2-3): DAMVIQNPRYQVTQFGKPVTLSCSQTLNHNVMYWYQQKSSQAPKLLFHYYDKDFNNEADTPDNFQSRRPNTSFCFLDIRSPGLGDTAMYLCATSRDISGLAIGDTQYFGPGTRLTVL.